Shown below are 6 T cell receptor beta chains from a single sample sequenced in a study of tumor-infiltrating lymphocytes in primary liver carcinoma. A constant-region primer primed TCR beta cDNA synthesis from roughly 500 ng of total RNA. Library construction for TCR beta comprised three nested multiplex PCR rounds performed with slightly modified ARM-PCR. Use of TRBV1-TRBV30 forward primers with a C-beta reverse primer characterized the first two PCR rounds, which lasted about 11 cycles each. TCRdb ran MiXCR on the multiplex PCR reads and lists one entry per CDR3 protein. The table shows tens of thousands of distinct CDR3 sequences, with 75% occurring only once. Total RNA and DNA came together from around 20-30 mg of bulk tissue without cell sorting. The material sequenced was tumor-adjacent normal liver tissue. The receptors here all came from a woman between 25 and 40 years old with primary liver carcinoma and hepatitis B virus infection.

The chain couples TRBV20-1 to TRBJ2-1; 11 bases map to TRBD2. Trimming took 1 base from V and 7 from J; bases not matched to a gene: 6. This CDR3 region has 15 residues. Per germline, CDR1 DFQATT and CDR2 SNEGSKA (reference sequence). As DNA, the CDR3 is TGCAGTGCTAGAGGGGGACTAGCGGACATAAATGAGCAGTTCTTC. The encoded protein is CSARGGLADINEQFF.

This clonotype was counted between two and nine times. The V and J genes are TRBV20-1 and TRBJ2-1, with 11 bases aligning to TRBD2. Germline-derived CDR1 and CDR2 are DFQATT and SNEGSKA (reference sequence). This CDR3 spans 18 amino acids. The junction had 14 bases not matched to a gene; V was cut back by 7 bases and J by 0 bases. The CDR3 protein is CSVLNRGLAGGSYNEQFF. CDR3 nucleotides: TGCAGTGTTCTGAACAGGGGGCTAGCGGGAGGCTCCTACAATGAGCAGTTCTTC.

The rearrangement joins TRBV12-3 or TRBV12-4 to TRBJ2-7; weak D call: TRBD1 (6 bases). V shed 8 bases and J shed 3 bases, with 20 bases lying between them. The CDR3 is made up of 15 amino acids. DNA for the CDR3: TGTGCCAGCCTAAAATCCGGTACACAGGGCTACGAGCAGTACTTC. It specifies CASLKSGTQGYEQYF.

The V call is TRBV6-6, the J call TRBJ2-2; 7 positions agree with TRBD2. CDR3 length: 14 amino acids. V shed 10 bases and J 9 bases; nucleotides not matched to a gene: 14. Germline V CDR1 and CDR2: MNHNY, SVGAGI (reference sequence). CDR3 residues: CATVGGTGTRELFF. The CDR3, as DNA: TGTGCCACCGTCGGGGGGACGGGGACCAGGGAGCTGTTTTTT.

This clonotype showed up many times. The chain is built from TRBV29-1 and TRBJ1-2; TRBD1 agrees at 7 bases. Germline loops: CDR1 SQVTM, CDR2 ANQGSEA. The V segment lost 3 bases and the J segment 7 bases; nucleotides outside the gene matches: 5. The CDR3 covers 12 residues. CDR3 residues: CSVDKGGGGYTF. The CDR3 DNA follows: TGCAGCGTTGACAAAGGGGGCGGTGGCTACACCTTC.

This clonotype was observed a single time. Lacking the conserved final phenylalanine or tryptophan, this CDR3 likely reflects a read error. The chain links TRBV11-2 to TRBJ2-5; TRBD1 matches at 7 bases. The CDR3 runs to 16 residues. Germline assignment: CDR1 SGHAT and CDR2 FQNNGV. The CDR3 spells CANSTRIGGAKETQYL. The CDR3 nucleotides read TGTGCCAACAGCACAAGAATAGGGGGCGCGAAAGAGACCCAGTACCTC.